A single sample gave rise to the 19 T cell receptor beta chains below, sequenced in a study of beta chain features in type 1 diabetes. Sequenced material consisted of expressed TCRB transcripts (all of the isolated RNA was reverse transcribed). Generated by immunoSEQ multiplex PCR, the TCRdb table keeps only in-frame clones and is missing some. This table has 240,000 or so clones, about 26% appearing once. The material sequenced was central memory CD4+ T cells from blood. The origin of the receptors is a man aged 25-45 years in good health.

V and J are TRBV10-3 and TRBJ2-3; TRBD2 might be the D (6 bases). The germline CDR1 and CDR2 sequences are ENHRY and SYGVKD. V lost 4 bases and J 0 bases, leaving 14 bases between the germline ends. The CDR3 is 16 amino acids. Written as DNA, the CDR3 is TGTGCCATCAGTGCCGGGACTTTCATTAGCACAGATACGCAGTATTTT. Translated: CAISAGTFISTDTQYF.

V gene TRBV7-2 combines with J gene TRBJ2-3; D call uncertain. Trimming removed 3 bases at V and 14 bases at J, with 15 bases between. Germline V gene data show CDR1 as SGHTA and CDR2 as FQGNSA. The CDR3 covers 12 residues. The CDR3 protein is CASSFGRAHTYF. CDR3 DNA sequence: TGTGCCAGCAGCTTCGGACGCGCCCACACGTATTTT.

The chain joins TRBV5-1 to TRBJ2-7; 12 bases map to TRBD2. The V gene end was trimmed by 4 bases and the J gene end by 7 bases; junction bases not matched to a gene: 6. The germline V gene has CDR1 SGHRS and CDR2 YFSETQ. CDR3 size: 14 residues. The CDR3 DNA sequence: TGCGCCAGCAGCCCCGGGACTAGCGGGTTGGAGCAGTACTTC. This codes for CASSPGTSGLEQYF.

The chain has TRBV19 and TRBJ2-1; TRBD2 agrees at 11 bases. Germline CDR1 LNHDA, CDR2 SQIVND (reference sequence). The CDR3 extends over 15 amino acids. V shed 2 bases, J shed 7 bases, and the junction held 4 bases outside the gene matches. The CDR3 sequence is CASSISASGRNEQFF. In nucleotides, the CDR3 is TGTGCCAGTAGTATATCGGCTAGCGGGAGGAATGAGCAGTTCTTC.

The chain carries TRBV7-9 and TRBJ1-2; TRBD1 is a possible D gene (5 bases). V was shortened by 5 bases and J by 7 bases, with 11 bases between the two germline ends. Germline V gene data show CDR1 as SEHNR and CDR2 as FQNEAQ (reference sequence). The length of the CDR3 is 12 residues. CDR3 amino acids: CASSPSGAGYTF. The DNA of the CDR3 is TGTGCCAGCAGCCCCAGTGGGGCTGGCTACACCTTC.

Worth noting for this clone: The junction and the germline gene differ at one end; a read error may be behind it. The genes are TRBV7-2 and TRBJ2-1; 7 positions match TRBD2. The germline V gene encodes CDR1 SGHTA and CDR2 FQGNSA. This CDR3 has 14 residues. CDR3 sequence: CASSPTLAPVELFF. The CDR3 DNA is TGTGCCAGCAGCCCAACACTAGCGCCGGTGGAGCTGTTCTTC.

This chain joins TRBV6-5 and TRBJ2-5; D ambiguous. CDR1 is MNHEY and CDR2 is SVGAGI in the germline V gene. V was cut by 5 bases and J by 4 bases, with 11 bases left in between. The CDR3 length is 13 residues. The CDR3 DNA reads as TGTGCCAGCAGTGAAGTCCAATTAGAGACCCAGTACTTC. This gives the protein CASSEVQLETQYF.

This chain uses TRBV4-1 with TRBJ1-2; 7 positions agree with TRBD1. Germline CDR1 and CDR2: MGHRA and YSYEKL. The CDR3 loop spans 14 amino acids. Unmatched junction bases numbered 9, after V lost 5 bases and J lost 6 bases. The CDR3 DNA is TGCGCCAGCAGCACTAGACAGGGCAGTAATGGCTACACCTTC. This gives the protein CASSTRQGSNGYTF.

The rearrangement links TRBV30 to TRBJ2-7; perhaps TRBD2 as D (5 bases). The V end lost 2 bases, the J end lost 3 bases, and 14 bases lay between the germline ends. The CDR3 loop spans 14 amino acids. Germline V gene lookup returns CDR1 GTSNPN and CDR2 SVGIG (reference sequence). DNA of the CDR3: TGTGCCTGGAGTCCCCTCTTAGGAGGCTACGAGCAGTACTTC. Translating gives CAWSPLLGGYEQYF.

The chain joins TRBV4-1 to TRBJ1-3, with a possible D match to TRBD1 (5 bases). The CDR3 runs 15 residues. The germline CDR1 and CDR2 sequences are MGHRA and YSYEKL. Trimming cost V 0 bases and J 1 base, with 7 bases left between them. CDR3 residues: CASSQDPGSGNTIYF. The CDR3 DNA follows: TGCGCCAGCAGCCAAGACCCAGGGTCTGGAAACACCATATATTTT.

This clone has more than one count but fewer than ten. This sequence joins TRBV25-1 and TRBJ2-3; D not resolved. The CDR3 length is 13 residues. V lost 4 bases, J lost 1 base, and 6 bases lay in between. Germline V gene sequence: CDR1 MGHDK, CDR2 SYGVNS. Here the CDR3 reads CASSGAGTDTQYF. For the CDR3, the DNA is TGTGCCAGCAGTGGGGCGGGCACAGATACGCAGTATTTT.

On this clone: In the same sample, other DNA sequences code for this CDR3. V and J are TRBV30 and TRBJ1-3; D unclear. The V end lost 2 bases, the J end lost 1 base, and 0 bases lay between the germline ends. In germline, CDR1 is GTSNPN, CDR2 SVGIG (reference sequence). The CDR3 has 11 residues. DNA of the CDR3: TGTGCCTGGAGTTCTGGAAACACCATATATTTT. It encodes CAWSSGNTIYF.

As to this clone: Different DNA sequences within this sample yield the same CDR3. The chain is built from TRBV11-2 and TRBJ2-1, with a possible D match to TRBD2 (5 bases). With 5 bases removed from V and 4 bases from J, the gap between germline ends came to 12 bases. Germline V lookup: CDR1 SGHAT, CDR2 FQNNGV. This CDR3 is 14 amino acids long. DNA of the CDR3: TGTGCCAGCAGCCCGGACGGGATATACAATGAGCAGTTCTTC. This codes for CASSPDGIYNEQFF.

The V call is TRBV5-6, the J call TRBJ2-4; perhaps TRBD1 as D (6 bases). The germline CDR1 and CDR2 sequences are SGHDT and YYEEEE. There are 14 residues in the CDR3. V was cut by 1 base and J by 5 bases, with 10 bases left in between. CDR3 loop: CASSLLDRENIQYF. CDR3 bases: TGTGCCAGCAGCTTGTTGGACAGAGAAAACATTCAGTACTTC.

In this sample, this clone turned up a few times. This chain joins TRBV29-1 and TRBJ1-5; D gene unclear. CDR1 SQVTM and CDR2 ANQGSEA come from the germline V gene. This CDR3 is built from 13 residues. V lost 4 bases and J lost 5, with 12 bases in between. The CDR3 is CSVVTGSDQPQHF. In nucleotides, the CDR3 is TGCAGCGTTGTAACTGGGAGCGATCAGCCCCAGCATTTT.

Regarding this clone: The sample has other DNA sequences that encode this CDR3 too. The chain links TRBV9 to TRBJ2-1, with 7 bases that match TRBD1. The V segment lost 2 bases and the J segment 3 bases; nucleotides outside the gene matches: 2. The CDR3 runs 14 residues. CDR1 is SGDLS, CDR2 YYNGEE, per germline. The CDR3 DNA reads as TGTGCCAGCAGCGTGGGGACAGTCTACAATGAGCAGTTCTTC. It specifies CASSVGTVYNEQFF.

The J gene is TRBJ2-2, the V gene TRBV10-2; the D is unclear. The germline V gene has CDR1 WSHSY and CDR2 SAAADI. This CDR3 is 13 amino acids long. V was trimmed by 4 bases and J by 4 bases, leaving 7 bases between them. The CDR3 loop is CASSGLATGELFF. The CDR3 nucleotides read TGCGCCAGCAGTGGACTGGCCACCGGGGAGCTGTTTTTT.

This clone was seen a few times. The chain uses TRBV6-6 and TRBJ2-3; no clear D gene. Trimming left V 7 bases short and J 1 base short, with 15 bases between. The CDR3 contains 15 residues. The germline CDR1 and CDR2 sequences are MNHNY and SVGAGI (reference sequence). The CDR3 nucleotides read TGTGCCAGCAACCCGACACAAAGGGGCACAGATACGCAGTATTTT. Protein: CASNPTQRGTDTQYF.

The genes are TRBV27 and TRBJ1-3; D not certain. The germline V gene encodes CDR1 MNHEY and CDR2 SMNVEV (reference sequence). Trimming shortened V by 7 bases and J by 3 bases, and 10 bases separated the two germline ends. This CDR3 has 13 residues. CDR3 DNA: TGTGCCAGCATTTCCCCCATTGGAAACACCATATATTTT. This translates into CASISPIGNTIYF.